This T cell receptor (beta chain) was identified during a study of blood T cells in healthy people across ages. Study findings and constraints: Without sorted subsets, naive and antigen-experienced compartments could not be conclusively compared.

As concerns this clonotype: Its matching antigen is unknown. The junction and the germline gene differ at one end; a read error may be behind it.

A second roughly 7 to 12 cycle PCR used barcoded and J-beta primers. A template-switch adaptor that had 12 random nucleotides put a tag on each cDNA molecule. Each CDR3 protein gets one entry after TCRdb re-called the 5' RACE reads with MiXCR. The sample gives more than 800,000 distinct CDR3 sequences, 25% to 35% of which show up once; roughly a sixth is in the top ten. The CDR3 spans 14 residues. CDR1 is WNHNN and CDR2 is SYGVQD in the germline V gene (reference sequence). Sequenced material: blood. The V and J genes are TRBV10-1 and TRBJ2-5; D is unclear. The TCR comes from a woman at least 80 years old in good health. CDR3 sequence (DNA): TGCGCCAGCAGTGAGTCGACGAATCAAGGGACCCAGTACTTC. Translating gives CASSESTNQGTQYF.